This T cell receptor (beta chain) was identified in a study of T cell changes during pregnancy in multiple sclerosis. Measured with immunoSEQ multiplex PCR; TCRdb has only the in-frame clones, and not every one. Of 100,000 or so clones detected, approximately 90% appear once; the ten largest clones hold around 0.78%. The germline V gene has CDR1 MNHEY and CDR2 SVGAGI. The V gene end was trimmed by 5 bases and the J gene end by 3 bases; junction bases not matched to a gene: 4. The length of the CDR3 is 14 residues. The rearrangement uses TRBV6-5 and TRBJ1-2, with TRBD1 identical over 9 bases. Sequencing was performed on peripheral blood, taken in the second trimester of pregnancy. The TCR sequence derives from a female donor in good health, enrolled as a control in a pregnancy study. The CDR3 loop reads CASSRQGVHYGYTF. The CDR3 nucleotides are TGTGCCAGCAGTAGACAGGGGGTCCACTATGGCTACACCTTC.